The 21 T cell receptor beta chains listed next were all sequenced from one sample in a study of blood T cell repertoires in COVID-19. Some clones are missing from TCRdb's copy, which holds only in-frame ones; the method was immunoSEQ multiplex PCR. This sample has 180,000 or so clones, with 76% found just once. The source material was peripheral blood. Receptors originate from a woman between 45 and 65 years old with active or convalescent COVID-19.

The CDR3: CASSDRGQETQYF. Here the CDR3 DNA reads TGTGCCAGCAGTGACAGGGGCCAAGAGACCCAGTACTTC. V usage is TRBV12-3 or TRBV12-4 and J usage is TRBJ2-5, with TRBD1 matching 8 bases. CDR3 length equals 13 residues. V dropped 5 bases and J dropped 1; count of bases not matched to a gene: 0.

This clone showed up just a few times. One junction end disagrees with the germline gene, perhaps due to a read error. The chain is built from TRBV28 and TRBJ1-1; D uncertain. Germline loops: CDR1 MDHEN, CDR2 SYDVKM. This CDR3 spans 14 amino acids. In nucleotides, the CDR3 is TGTGCCAGCAGCAACGAGAGGCAGAACGCTGAAGCTTTCTTT. Translation: CASSNERQNAEAFF.

This clone appeared a few times. V is TRBV7-8 and J is TRBJ2-5; 7 nucleotides match TRBD1. J was trimmed by 1 base and V by 4 bases; bases with no gene match: 6. The CDR3 is 15 residues long. Germline V CDR1 and CDR2: SGHVS, FQNEAQ. CDR3 region: CASSSQGTAQETQYF. CDR3 coding DNA: TGTGCCAGCAGCTCTCAAGGGACAGCCCAAGAGACCCAGTACTTC.

This chain links TRBV19 with TRBJ2-5; TRBD2 aligns across 10 bases. The CDR3 runs 15 residues. The V gene end was trimmed by 5 bases and the J gene end by 5 bases; junction bases not matched to a gene: 8. In germline, CDR1 is LNHDA, CDR2 SQIVND (reference sequence). As DNA, the CDR3 is TGTGCCAGTAGTCCCAATAGCGGGGGGTGGGAGACCCAGTACTTC. It codes for CASSPNSGGWETQYF.

The V call is TRBV5-5, the J call TRBJ1-1; no definite D call. V lost 0 bases to trimming and J lost 4 bases, with 13 bases between them. CDR3 length: 15 amino acids. Germline values: CDR1 SGHKS, CDR2 YYEKEE (reference sequence). The CDR3 sequence: CASSLATGGSTEAFF. In DNA, the CDR3 is TGTGCCAGCAGCTTGGCAACGGGCGGGAGCACTGAAGCTTTCTTT.

The chain recombines TRBV7-2 with TRBJ2-3, with a tentative D call TRBD1 (5 bases). With 2 bases removed from V and 3 bases from J, the gap between germline ends came to 6 bases. Germline V lookup: CDR1 SGHTA, CDR2 FQGNSA. The CDR3 is made up of 13 amino acids. The CDR3 bases are TGTGCCAGCAGCTTATCAGGGACAGATACGCAGTATTTT. Amino acid sequence: CASSLSGTDTQYF.

This chain joins TRBV19 and TRBJ2-5, with 8 bases aligning to TRBD2. Germline values: CDR1 LNHDA, CDR2 SQIVND (reference sequence). The CDR3 spans 15 residues. V shed 4 bases, J shed 5 bases, and the junction held 9 bases outside the gene matches. CDR3 protein: CASSTLAGGGETQYF. The CDR3, as DNA: TGTGCCAGTAGTACTCTAGCGGGTGGGGGTGAGACCCAGTACTTC.

The chain combines TRBV3-1 (or the pseudogene TRBV3-2) with TRBJ2-3; 10 nucleotides agree with TRBD2. After removal of 5 bases from V and 5 bases from J, the junction contained 7 bases not matched to a gene. This CDR3 contains 15 residues. CDR1 and CDR2 from the germline V gene are LGHDT and YNNKEL (reference sequence). CDR3 DNA: TGTGCCAGCAGCTCCCTAGCGGGGGTAAGAGATACGCAGTATTTT. It translates to CASSSLAGVRDTQYF.

The chain links TRBV3-1 (or the pseudogene TRBV3-2) to TRBJ2-7; a weak D match, TRBD2 (5 bases). The CDR3 is 13 residues long. CDR1 and CDR2 from the germline V gene are LGHDT and YNNKEL (reference sequence). V was trimmed by 4 bases and J by 3 bases, leaving 10 bases between them. DNA for the CDR3: TGTGCCAGCAGCCTGGGGAGAGGCTACGAGCAGTACTTC. Translation: CASSLGRGYEQYF.

As DNA, the CDR3 is TGTGCCAGCAGCCACGGACAGGGGAACACTGAAGCTTTCTTT. This translates into CASSHGQGNTEAFF. V usage is TRBV11-3 and J usage is TRBJ1-1; 8 bases are a match to TRBD1. Trimming took 5 bases from V and 1 from J; bases not matched to a gene: 3. The CDR3 totals 14 residues. Per germline, CDR1 SGHNT and CDR2 YENEEA.

The gene calls are TRBV30 and TRBJ1-2, with no clear D. The CDR3 runs to 12 residues. Trimming took 7 bases from V and 0 from J, leaving 9 bases between them. The germline V gene encodes CDR1 GTSNPN and CDR2 SVGIG (reference sequence). Written as DNA, the CDR3 is TGTGCCTCACAAGAATCTAACTATGGCTACACCTTC. Residues: CASQESNYGYTF.

V usage is TRBV7-9 and J usage is TRBJ1-1; D uncertain. The CDR3 has 12 amino acids. V was cut by 7 bases and J by 6 bases, with 12 bases left in between. Germline CDR1 SEHNR, CDR2 FQNEAQ (reference sequence). Here the CDR3 reads CASTPNPPEAFF. The CDR3 coding sequence is TGTGCCAGCACCCCTAATCCCCCTGAAGCTTTCTTT.

This clone appeared a few times. The chain combines TRBV5-1 with TRBJ1-5; perhaps TRBD1 as D (6 bases). The CDR3 length is 15 residues. The ends were cut back, 0 bases at V and 5 bases at J, with 12 bases in the middle. CDR1 and CDR2 from the germline V gene are SGHRS and YFSETQ. CDR3 region: CASSLDGTNYQPQHF. In DNA form, the CDR3 reads TGCGCCAGCAGCTTGGACGGGACAAATTATCAGCCCCAGCATTTT.

This chain joins TRBV11-1 and TRBJ2-7; the D is unclear. V shed 4 bases and J shed 2 bases, with 6 bases lying between them. CDR3 length: 12 amino acids. Germline V gene sequence: CDR1 SGHAT, CDR2 FQDESV (reference sequence). The chain's CDR3 is CASSSDTYEQYF. In DNA, the CDR3 is TGTGCCAGCAGCTCAGACACCTACGAGCAGTACTTC.

This chain joins TRBV7-2 and TRBJ1-1, with D maybe TRBD1 (5 bases). Deletions cut 3 bases from V and 5 bases from J, with 16 bases between. The CDR3 is made up of 15 amino acids. The germline gives CDR1 SGHTA, CDR2 FQGNSA. CDR3 amino acids: CASSFRGNGRTEAFF. The CDR3 DNA is TGTGCCAGCAGCTTTAGGGGCAACGGGAGGACTGAAGCTTTCTTT.

V and J are TRBV28 and TRBJ1-6; 10 nucleotides align to TRBD1. The CDR3 has 13 amino acids. Germline lookup yields CDR1 MDHEN and CDR2 SYDVKM. V was clipped by 8 bases and J by 8 bases; unmatched bases: 3. Written as DNA, the CDR3 is TGTGCCAGCGACAGGGGGCTCGATTCACCCCTCCACTTT. The encoded protein is CASDRGLDSPLHF.

This clone appeared a few times. The V gene is TRBV14, the J gene TRBJ1-2, with TRBD1 as a possible D gene (5 bases). V lost 1 base to trimming and J lost 4 bases, with 7 bases between them. CDR3 length: 13 residues. Germline V CDR1 and CDR2: SGHDN, FVKESK. CDR3 bases: TGTGCCAGCAGCCAAGGACAGATCTATGGCTACACCTTC. Protein sequence: CASSQGQIYGYTF.

The gene calls are TRBV4-3 and TRBJ1-2; D gene unclear. The germline CDR1 and CDR2 sequences are LGHNA and YSLEER. The CDR3 has 14 amino acids. V dropped 0 bases and J dropped 4 bases, with 9 bases sitting between them. The CDR3 coding sequence is TGCGCCAGCAGCCAAGATTCGGCTAGCTATGGCTACACCTTC. Translation gives CASSQDSASYGYTF.

The chain has TRBV5-1 and TRBJ1-2, with D perhaps TRBD1 (5 bases). The V end was cut by 5 bases, the J end by 1 base, with 9 bases between. Germline values: CDR1 SGHRS, CDR2 YFSETQ. CDR3 length equals 13 residues. The CDR3 region is CASRDDSNYGYTF. The CDR3, as DNA: TGCGCCAGCAGGGACGACAGTAACTATGGCTACACCTTC.

The rearrangement uses TRBV6-5 and TRBJ2-5, with 9 positions matching TRBD2. Per germline, CDR1 MNHEY and CDR2 SVGAGI. The ends lost 2 bases at V and 2 bases at J; junction bases unmatched: 6. The CDR3 loop spans 16 amino acids. CDR3 DNA: TGTGCCAGCAGTTACGGAACTAGCGGGCCTCAAGAGACCCAGTACTTC. Its translation is CASSYGTSGPQETQYF.

Many counts were recorded for this clone. The chain carries TRBV4-2 and TRBJ1-1, with TRBD1 matching 10 bases. The CDR3 totals 15 residues. V was pared by 4 bases and J by 1 base, with 3 bases of the junction left unmatched. CDR1 is LGHNA, CDR2 YNFKEQ, per germline. The CDR3 bases are TGTGCCAGCAGCCCTTGGACAGGGGGGAACACTGAAGCTTTCTTT. Translated: CASSPWTGGNTEAFF.